A selection of T cell receptor beta chains follows, all from one sample in a study of neurological immune-mediated disorders. One entry per CDR3 protein results from TCRdb running MiXCR on the 5' RACE reads. Of tens of thousands of distinct CDR3 sequences listed, around 2.5% are singletons. Sequenced input: PBMCs. The source of these receptors is a man aged 50-59 years with multiple sclerosis. CDR3s leave out the opening cysteine and the closing phenylalanine or tryptophan.

V: TRBV7-9
CDR3: ASSRDTFYSNQPQH

V: TRBV5-1
CDR3: ASSFRADSLGGYT

V: TRBV7-2
CDR3: VTTHQEVYEQY

V: TRBV7-9
CDR3: ASSLRGSGTDTQY

V: TRBV20-1
CDR3: SAETSGGYNEQF

V: TRBV12-3/TRBV12-4
CDR3: ASSPRQGLTNYGYT

V: TRBV5-6
CDR3: ASSLGPAVGTEAF

V: TRBV20-1
CDR3: SARDGTHYEQY

V: TRBV20-1
CDR3: SAVIRQGVNQPQH

V: TRBV7-6
CDR3: ASSALAATQY

V: TRBV5-1
CDR3: ASSLRAGPLETQY

V: TRBV25-1
CDR3: ASSGRVSTDTQY

V: TRBV5-1
CDR3: ASSSTDTQY

V: TRBV6-5
CDR3: ASSYGLGGSYEQY

V: TRBV4-1
CDR3: ASSQAGTGDEKLF

V: TRBV28
CDR3: ASSSPGTGPSDEQF

V: TRBV6-5
CDR3: ASSYWGMGDTEAF

V: TRBV5-1
CDR3: ASSFTTFGNTEAF

V: TRBV4-3
CDR3: ASSQGLYGKETQY

V: TRBV28
CDR3: ASSLSWRGGRNEQF

V: TRBV10-2
CDR3: ASRPSGGGTGELF

V: TRBV29-1
CDR3: SVVGEARDTQY

V: TRBV5-1
CDR3: ASSFGQNTGELF

V: TRBV5-1
CDR3: ASSLRGAPPLH

V: TRBV5-1
CDR3: ASRNVYEQY

V: TRBV4-2
CDR3: ASSQEGGSAYGYT

V: TRBV18
CDR3: ASSSDRNYGYT

V: TRBV7-9
CDR3: ASSLERGLIYNEQF

V: TRBV6-2/TRBV6-3
CDR3: ASSYFAGEQY

V: TRBV6-5
CDR3: ASSWAGNQPQH

V: TRBV6-4
CDR3: ASSDPNTGTEAF

V: TRBV29-1
CDR3: SVEGGFGGTEAF

V: TRBV3-1
CDR3: ASSQRGGLYEQY

V: TRBV12-3/TRBV12-4
CDR3: ASSLLAQPQN

V: TRBV5-1
CDR3: ASSDTTGALGQY

V: TRBV20-1
CDR3: SASRESYGYT

V: TRBV5-1
CDR3: ASGWDSQSEQF

V: TRBV5-1
CDR3: ASSGAEYEQY

V: TRBV28
CDR3: ASRPQDRGNYEQY

V: TRBV7-7
CDR3: ASSATGAETQY

V: TRBV7-6
CDR3: ASSLQPWSGVETQY

V: TRBV10-2
CDR3: ASSALWDKGAFEAF

V: TRBV7-2
CDR3: ASSIQGANVLT

V: TRBV5-1
CDR3: ASSLDHEQF

V: TRBV10-1
CDR3: ATKSRENTEAF

V: TRBV20-1
CDR3: SARDGGIYNSPLN

V: TRBV12-3/TRBV12-4
CDR3: ASSFFSNQPQN

V: TRBV5-1
CDR3: ASSLERGEQY

V: TRBV12-3/TRBV12-4
CDR3: ASSSGVQGEKLF

V: TRBV20-1
CDR3: SARDGGIYNSPLH

V: TRBV10-3
CDR3: AINQRTPPLSNQPQN

V: TRBV11-3
CDR3: ASRNYQGAASGYT

V: TRBV5-1
CDR3: ASSLDGKREEQY

V: TRBV20-1
CDR3: SARIQGGSEKLF

V: TRBV5-1
CDR3: ASRDRSSKDGYT